What follows describes a single T cell receptor beta chain. Antigen: not known. The CDR3 length is 16 residues. Germline V lookup: CDR1 SGHRS, CDR2 YFSETQ. Trimming left V 0 bases short and J 11 bases short, with 21 bases between. This entry belongs to a study of T cells after yellow fever vaccination. Study background: Preparation of fractions with low cell numbers was performed using SMART-Seq v4 Ultra Low Input.

Whole-study findings and limits: Only a minor proportion of clonotypes was detected across both CD4 and CD8 compartments. Abundant clonotypes (contaminants from the bulk population) could be present in FACS-sorted repertoires. Post-booster repertoires again held most primary-vaccination clones (approximately 96% CD4, around 90% CD8).

TCRdb reprocessed the 5' RACE reads with MiXCR, giving one entry per CDR3 protein. The sample contains roughly 520,000 distinct CDR3 sequences, around a fifth of which appear only once. The gene calls are TRBV5-1 and TRBJ2-4; D may be TRBD2 (5 bases). The clonotype originates from a man between 18 and 29 years old who received the YFV17D yellow fever vaccine. The sample consisted of PBMCs, taken less than 25 days after the first yellow fever vaccination. The CDR3 spells CASSLGRGSSGGVQYF. CDR3 DNA: TGCGCCAGCAGCTTGGGTCGAGGGTCCTCCGGCGGAGTTCAGTACTTC.